Following are 19 T cell receptor beta chains from one sample sequenced in a study of PD-1 blockade in classical Hodgkin lymphoma. This table comes from immunoSEQ multiplex PCR, and its TCRdb copy is limited to in-frame clones, with some not included. This repertoire shows 46,000 or so clones, roughly 73% found once; its top ten account for approximately 10%. Each patient experienced a relapse that followed autologous stem cell transplantation, and brentuximab vedotin exposure varied. The input for sequencing was peripheral blood mononuclear cells (PBMCs), taken at baseline. These receptors originate from a human donor with classical Hodgkin lymphoma.

The V call is TRBV5-1, the J call TRBJ1-2; D is uncertain. Germline-derived CDR1 and CDR2 are SGHRS and YFSETQ. The CDR3 has 13 residues. Trimming shortened V by 0 bases and J by 4 bases, and 7 bases separated the two germline ends. CDR3 bases: TGCGCCAGCAGCTTGGTTGTAGGCTATGGCTACACCTTC. Translated: CASSLVVGYGYTF.

CDR3 amino acids: CASSFGGAYYEQYF. In DNA form, the CDR3 reads TGTGCCAGCAGTTTTGGGGGCGCTTACTACGAGCAGTACTTC. This chain uses TRBV28 with TRBJ2-7; TRBD1 is a possible D gene (6 bases). V was trimmed by 3 bases and J by 3 bases, leaving 12 bases between them. The germline gives CDR1 MDHEN, CDR2 SYDVKM. This CDR3 has 14 amino acids.

This chain uses TRBV19 with TRBJ1-6; D ambiguous. V was cut by 3 bases and J by 5 bases, with 5 bases left in between. Germline CDR1 is LNHDA and CDR2 is SQIVND (reference sequence). This CDR3 comprises 13 residues. CDR3 residues: CASSIADNSPLHF. The CDR3 nucleotides are TGTGCCAGTAGTATCGCGGATAATTCACCCCTCCACTTT.

A few counts support this clone. The chain combines TRBV27 with TRBJ1-1, with 8 nucleotides matching TRBD1. CDR3 size: 13 residues. V lost 1 base to trimming and J lost 5 bases; unmatched junction nucleotides: 0. In germline, CDR1 is MNHEY, CDR2 SMNVEV (reference sequence). DNA of the CDR3: TGTGCCAGCAGTTTATACAGGGGGACTGAAGCTTTCTTT. Protein: CASSLYRGTEAFF.

The chain couples TRBV6-1 to TRBJ1-1; tentative D call: TRBD1 (5 bases). Germline V gives CDR1 MNHNS, CDR2 SASEGT. The V end was cut by 7 bases, the J end by 1 base, with 13 bases between. CDR3 length: 14 residues. The chain's CDR3 is CASIPPGPNTEAFF. The CDR3 nucleotides are TGTGCCAGCATACCCCCAGGGCCGAACACTGAAGCTTTCTTT.

The rearrangement links TRBV9 to TRBJ2-7; the D gene is possibly TRBD2 (5 bases). Germline V gene data show CDR1 as SGDLS and CDR2 as YYNGEE. Trimming stripped 0 bases from V and 3 bases from J, with 10 bases between. The CDR3 covers 14 residues. CDR3 sequence (DNA): TGTGCCAGCAGCGTAGATAGAGGGTACTACGAGCAGTACTTC. Protein product: CASSVDRGYYEQYF.

A single count supports this clone. This sequence joins TRBV25-1 and TRBJ2-7; no reliable D call. Germline V gives CDR1 MGHDK, CDR2 SYGVNS. The CDR3 has 13 amino acids. V was trimmed by 3 bases and J by 1 base, leaving 7 bases between them. CDR3 sequence reads: CASSDGGSYEQYF. The CDR3 coding sequence is TGTGCCAGCAGTGATGGCGGTTCCTACGAGCAGTACTTC.

CDR3 nucleotides: TGTGCCAGCTCACTCCGCGGATCCACCGAGCAGTACTTC. Translating it yields CASSLRGSTEQYF. The chain has TRBV18 and TRBJ2-7; D not resolved. Germline V CDR1 and CDR2: KGHSH, LQKENI. V lost 4 bases and J 6 bases, leaving 13 bases between the germline ends. The CDR3 length is 13 residues.

The V and J genes are TRBV5-6 and TRBJ1-6; D not certain. Germline CDR1 reads SGHDT; CDR2 reads YYEEEE. The CDR3 has 13 amino acids. V lost 2 bases and J lost 8, with 8 bases in between. DNA for the CDR3: TGTGCCAGCAGCTTCTACCCAGATTCACCCCTCCACTTT. Protein product: CASSFYPDSPLHF.

The CDR3 DNA reads as TGTGCCAGCAGTCCCTGGGACAGGGAGGGCGAGCAGTACTTC. Translating it yields CASSPWDREGEQYF. The rearrangement joins TRBV6-1 to TRBJ2-7, with TRBD1 identical over 9 bases. The V gene end was trimmed by 5 bases and the J gene end by 6 bases; junction bases not matched to a gene: 8. The CDR3 totals 14 residues. Germline values: CDR1 MNHNS, CDR2 SASEGT.

This clone showed up just a few times. The chain carries TRBV12-5 and TRBJ2-2; no reliable D call. Trimming removed 0 bases from V and 3 bases from J, with 5 bases in between. Germline loops: CDR1 LGHNT, CDR2 FRNRAP. This CDR3 comprises 14 residues. The chain's CDR3 is CASGLVGHTGELFF. The CDR3 region has the DNA TGTGCTAGTGGTTTGGTCGGCCACACCGGGGAGCTGTTTTTT.

The J gene is TRBJ2-7, the V gene TRBV7-9; 8 bases are shared with TRBD2. The germline V gene has CDR1 SEHNR and CDR2 FQNEAQ (reference sequence). J gave up 2 bases and V 5 bases, and 8 bases lay outside the gene matches. The CDR3 is 15 amino acids. CDR3 nucleotide sequence: TGTGCCAGCAGCCCGAGCGGGGGCCGAACCTACGAGCAGTACTTC. Residues: CASSPSGGRTYEQYF.

The V gene is TRBV5-4, the J gene TRBJ1-1; D remains unclear. Trimming cost V 4 bases and J 1 base, with 5 bases left between them. The CDR3 covers 12 residues. CDR1 and CDR2 (germline): SGHNT, YYREEE (reference sequence). CDR3 amino acids: CASSPANTEAFF. The CDR3 bases are TGTGCCAGCAGCCCAGCGAACACTGAAGCTTTCTTT.

V is TRBV19 and J is TRBJ2-1; the match to TRBD2 covers 14 bases. V shed 7 bases, J shed 9 bases, and the junction held 5 bases outside the gene matches. The CDR3 runs to 14 residues. Germline V gives CDR1 LNHDA, CDR2 SQIVND (reference sequence). Written as DNA, the CDR3 is TGTGCCAGTACGGGACTAGCGGGAGTTTTTGAGCAGTTCTTC. Protein sequence: CASTGLAGVFEQFF.

This clone was detected a few times. This rearrangement joins TRBV28 to TRBJ1-6, with D possibly matching TRBD1 (6 bases). CDR3 length equals 15 residues. CDR1 MDHEN and CDR2 SYDVKM come from the germline V gene. V was shortened by 7 bases and J by 4 bases, with 14 bases between the two germline ends. CDR3 loop: CASILSQGYNSPLHF. CDR3 nucleotide sequence: TGTGCCAGCATACTTTCACAGGGTTATAATTCACCCCTCCACTTT.

This clone came up once. This rearrangement joins TRBV6-5 to TRBJ2-5; D is undetermined. V lost 2 bases, J lost 1 base, and 5 bases lay in between. Per the germline V gene, CDR1 is MNHEY and CDR2 is SVGAGI. There are 13 residues in the CDR3. CDR3 bases: TGTGCCAGCAGTTACGTGCCCCAAGAGACCCAGTACTTC. This sequence encodes CASSYVPQETQYF.

The rearrangement links TRBV27 to TRBJ2-1; 13 bases map to TRBD2. Germline assignment: CDR1 MNHEY and CDR2 SMNVEV (reference sequence). This CDR3 is 16 amino acids long. V shed 6 bases and J 0 bases; nucleotides not matched to a gene: 2. The CDR3 bases are TGTGCCAGCAGGGGACTAGCGGGGCCCTCCTACAATGAGCAGTTCTTC. Translated, it gives CASRGLAGPSYNEQFF.

V and J are TRBV5-5 and TRBJ1-2; 8 positions match TRBD1. Germline V lookup: CDR1 SGHKS, CDR2 YYEKEE (reference sequence). The CDR3 has 12 amino acids. V dropped 4 bases and J dropped 8; count of bases not matched to a gene: 4. As DNA, the CDR3 is TGTGCCAGCAGCCTGACAGGGGAGGGCTACACCTTC. Protein product: CASSLTGEGYTF.

The chain links TRBV28 to TRBJ1-5, with TRBD1 identical over 10 bases. The CDR3 length is 15 residues. Unmatched junction bases numbered 11, after V lost 6 bases and J lost 9 bases. Germline loops: CDR1 MDHEN, CDR2 SYDVKM. CDR3 sequence (DNA): TGTGCCAGCAGGGCCCCGGGACAGGGGTCGGTGCCCCAGCATTTT. It translates to CASRAPGQGSVPQHF.